These 27 T cell receptor beta chains came from one sample sequenced in a study of shared clonotypes between healthy human individuals. The assay was immunoSEQ multiplex PCR, and TCRdb's table has in-frame clones only and misses some. The sample contains roughly 1 million clones, about 84% of which appear only once. Sequenced input: memory CD4+ T cells from PBMCs. Described subset: CD45RA-negative fraction. The receptors derive from a man between 18 and 35 years old in good health. Some clones in this sample may be carry-over from other donors' samples.

The V gene is TRBV18, the J gene TRBJ2-1; the D gene is possibly TRBD2 (6 bases). Per germline, CDR1 KGHSH and CDR2 LQKENI. The length of the CDR3 is 14 residues. The V and J ends lost 0 bases and 10 bases respectively, with 13 bases between them. The CDR3 nucleotides read TGTGCCAGCTCACCACCATCCCGGGGAGGCGAGCAGTTCTTC. Translated: CASSPPSRGGEQFF.

The chain links TRBV15 to TRBJ2-5; D gene uncertain. The J call may be incorrect, as the DNA end agrees better with TRBJ2-7. The CDR3 covers 12 residues. In germline, CDR1 is LNHNV, CDR2 YYDKDF (reference sequence). In DNA form, the CDR3 reads TGTGCCACCAGCAGAGATGAGGACGAGCAGTACTTC. Residues: CATSRDEDEQYF.

The chain joins TRBV11-2 to TRBJ2-1, with 10 positions matching TRBD2. This CDR3 contains 19 residues. Trimming at V came to 0 bases and at J to 9 bases, leaving 17 bases not matched to a gene. Germline CDR1 reads SGHAT; CDR2 reads FQNNGV. CDR3 amino acids: CASSLEGLAGDSSRGEQFF. The CDR3 coding sequence is TGTGCCAGCAGCTTAGAAGGGCTAGCGGGAGATTCGTCGCGGGGTGAGCAGTTCTTC.

The chain is built from TRBV5-4 and TRBJ2-4; possible D gene TRBD2, 5 bases. CDR3 length: 15 residues. The germline gives CDR1 SGHNT, CDR2 YYREEE (reference sequence). V was cut by 4 bases and J by 0 bases, with 11 bases left in between. CDR3 amino acids: CASSPGGSAKNIQYF. For the CDR3, the DNA is TGTGCCAGCAGCCCTGGAGGTTCAGCCAAAAACATTCAGTACTTC.

This chain links TRBV4-3 with TRBJ1-1; 9 nucleotides agree with TRBD1. Germline V gene sequence: CDR1 LGHNA, CDR2 YSLEER. This CDR3 has 15 residues. V shed 0 bases and J 4 bases; nucleotides not matched to a gene: 3. The CDR3 sequence: CASSQDGQGSTEAFF. The CDR3 nucleotides read TGCGCCAGCAGCCAAGATGGACAGGGGAGCACTGAAGCTTTCTTT.

The chain joins TRBV5-4 to TRBJ2-1, with TRBD2 matching over 11 bases. Germline assignment: CDR1 SGHNT and CDR2 YYREEE (reference sequence). J lost 4 bases, V lost 4 bases, and 7 bases had no gene match. The CDR3 sequence is 16 residues long. CDR3 sequence reads: CASSILLAGVYNEQFF. The CDR3 DNA reads as TGTGCCAGCAGCATCCTACTAGCGGGAGTTTACAATGAGCAGTTCTTC.

The rearrangement uses TRBV18 and TRBJ1-5; perhaps TRBD1 as D (5 bases). V was pared by 6 bases and J by 3 bases, with 12 bases between. Germline assignment: CDR1 KGHSH and CDR2 LQKENI. The CDR3 consists of 14 residues. The CDR3 DNA follows: TGTGCCAGCTCCGATCGACAGACCAATCAGCCCCAGCATTTT. Translation: CASSDRQTNQPQHF. Combining the CDR3 with reference TRBV18 and TRBJ1-5 gives the whole variable domain NAGVMQNPRHLVRRRGQEARLRCSPMKGHSHVYWYRQLPEEGLKFMVYLQKENIIDESGMPKERFSAEFPKEGPSILRIQQVVRGDSAAYFCASSDRQTNQPQHFGDGTRLSIL.

The genes are TRBV7-9 and TRBJ2-2; 8 nucleotides align to TRBD1. The CDR3 contains 17 residues. V shed 5 bases and J 4 bases; nucleotides not matched to a gene: 12. Germline loops: CDR1 SEHNR, CDR2 FQNEAQ (reference sequence). The CDR3 DNA is TGTGCCAGCAGCCCACGCCCCCAGGGGGCGGGCACCGGGGAGCTGTTTTTT. This encodes CASSPRPQGAGTGELFF.

The V call is TRBV7-2, the J call TRBJ2-7; a weak D match, TRBD2 (6 bases). CDR1 and CDR2 (germline): SGHTA, FQGNSA. V was shortened by 4 bases and J by 6 bases, with 10 bases between the two germline ends. CDR3 size: 12 residues. CDR3 amino acids: CASSWDGGEQYF. CDR3 nucleotide sequence: TGTGCCAGCAGCTGGGACGGGGGCGAGCAGTACTTC.

The chain combines TRBV11-3 with TRBJ2-7; D call uncertain. Germline V lookup: CDR1 SGHNT, CDR2 YENEEA. This CDR3 has 14 residues. Trimming pared 6 bases from V and 1 base from J, leaving 13 bases between. The CDR3 sequence is CASRLGVESYEQYF. In nucleotides, the CDR3 is TGTGCCAGCAGACTTGGGGTGGAGTCCTACGAGCAGTACTTC.

The chain combines TRBV27 with TRBJ1-4; no definite D call. The germline V gene has CDR1 MNHEY and CDR2 SMNVEV (reference sequence). The germline V and J ends were trimmed by 6 bases and 3 bases, with 14 bases remaining between them. The CDR3 consists of 15 residues. The CDR3 region is CASRPMTGPNEKLFF. CDR3 sequence (DNA): TGTGCCAGCAGACCCATGACTGGACCTAATGAAAAACTGTTTTTT.

The chain has TRBV9 and TRBJ1-1, with 7 bases matching TRBD1. J was trimmed by 1 base and V by 4 bases; bases with no gene match: 1. Germline V gives CDR1 SGDLS, CDR2 YYNGEE. The CDR3 is made up of 13 amino acids. The CDR3 DNA sequence: TGTGCCAGCAGCCAGGGGGGGAACACTGAAGCTTTCTTT. It encodes CASSQGGNTEAFF.

The V gene is TRBV10-3, the J gene TRBJ1-6; the match to TRBD1 covers 9 bases. The CDR3 length is 14 residues. V shed 4 bases and J 7 bases; nucleotides not matched to a gene: 2. CDR1 is ENHRY, CDR2 SYGVKD, per germline. In DNA, the CDR3 is TGTGCCATCAGTGGGGACAGGGTGAATTCACCCCTCCACTTT. Translating it yields CAISGDRVNSPLHF.

The V and J genes are TRBV6-5 and TRBJ1-2; TRBD1 matches 7 bases. V dropped 10 bases and J dropped 3; count of bases not matched to a gene: 5. CDR3 length: 12 residues. Per the germline V gene, CDR1 is MNHEY and CDR2 is SVGAGI. The chain's CDR3 is CATVGTDYGYTF. The CDR3 region has the DNA TGTGCCACCGTCGGGACAGACTATGGCTACACCTTC.

This chain connects TRBV5-1 to TRBJ2-1; TRBD2 matches at 9 bases. V gave up 0 bases and J gave up 6 bases; unmatched junction bases: 10. Germline loops: CDR1 SGHRS, CDR2 YFSETQ. This CDR3 contains 17 residues. This chain's CDR3 is CASSLGGAGGWGNEQFF. The CDR3 DNA reads as TGCGCCAGCAGCTTGGGAGGAGCGGGAGGTTGGGGCAATGAGCAGTTCTTC.

The chain couples TRBV9 to TRBJ2-3; D possibly corresponds to TRBD1 (6 bases). V lost 5 bases and J 2 bases, leaving 12 bases between the germline ends. The CDR3 sequence is 14 residues long. CDR1 is SGDLS and CDR2 is YYNGEE in the germline V gene. The CDR3 DNA is TGTGCCAGCAGTTCGGGACACTCCACAGATACGCAGTATTTT. The encoded protein is CASSSGHSTDTQYF.

This clone was seen many times. The chain combines TRBV2 with TRBJ1-5; no firm D call. The V gene lost 3 bases and the J gene lost 0 bases, with 9 bases spanning the gap. CDR1 and CDR2 from the germline V gene are SNHLY and FYNNEI. The CDR3 has 15 amino acids. The CDR3 reads CASSDGKNSNQPQHF. The CDR3 DNA reads as TGTGCCAGCAGTGACGGGAAGAATAGCAATCAGCCCCAGCATTTT.

V and J are TRBV29-1 and TRBJ1-2; the match to TRBD1 covers 7 bases. CDR3 length equals 14 residues. The germline V gene has CDR1 SQVTM and CDR2 ANQGSEA. J lost 1 base, V lost 4 bases, and 6 bases had no gene match. CDR3 in amino acids: CSVAGTEDNYGYTF. The CDR3 DNA follows: TGCAGCGTTGCCGGGACAGAAGATAACTATGGCTACACCTTC. The whole variable domain, filled in from reference TRBV29-1 and TRBJ1-2, reads SAVISQKPSRDICQRGTSLTIQCQVDSQVTMMFWYRQQPGQSLTLIATANQGSEATYESGFVIDKFPISRPNLTFSTLTVSNMSPEDSSIYLCSVAGTEDNYGYTFGSGTRLTVV.

This clone was recorded a few times. The chain couples TRBV30 to TRBJ1-1; tentative D call: TRBD1 (5 bases). This CDR3 contains 16 residues. Germline V lookup: CDR1 GTSNPN, CDR2 SVGIG (reference sequence). The V end was cut by 0 bases, the J end by 1 base, with 15 bases between. The DNA for the CDR3 is TGTGCCTGGAGTGTACGCGGGGGGGTCCGGAACACTGAAGCTTTCTTT. This gives the protein CAWSVRGGVRNTEAFF. The full variable domain, completed using reference TRBV30 and TRBJ1-1, is SQTIHQWPATLVQPVGSPLSLECTVEGTSNPNLYWYRQAAGRGLQLLFYSVGIGQISSEVPQNLSASRPQDRQFILSSKKLLLSDSGFYLCAWSVRGGVRNTEAFFGQGTRLTVV.

The genes are TRBV25-1 and TRBJ2-7; D could derive from TRBD1 or TRBD2 (5 bases each). V was trimmed by 3 bases and J by 3 bases, leaving 18 bases between them. This CDR3 spans 16 amino acids. CDR1 MGHDK and CDR2 SYGVNS come from the germline V gene. The DNA of the CDR3 is TGTGCCAGCAGTGACCAAACCGGGACGGGAAACTACGAGCAGTACTTC. It codes for CASSDQTGTGNYEQYF.

V usage is TRBV5-4 and J usage is TRBJ2-1; 8 nucleotides agree with TRBD2. Germline values: CDR1 SGHNT, CDR2 YYREEE (reference sequence). The CDR3 runs to 16 residues. Unmatched junction bases numbered 14, after V lost 4 bases and J lost 8 bases. For the CDR3, the DNA is TGTGCCAGCAGCCCGGCTCAGGGACTAGTGTCCGATGAGCAGTTCTTC. Amino acid sequence: CASSPAQGLVSDEQFF.

The gene calls are TRBV2 and TRBJ1-5, with 7 bases that match TRBD1. V was clipped by 4 bases and J by 6 bases; unmatched bases: 9. The CDR3 runs 15 residues. The germline V gene has CDR1 SNHLY and CDR2 FYNNEI. This CDR3 reads CASSARTGGGQPQHF. CDR3 coding DNA: TGTGCCAGCAGTGCGCGGACAGGAGGAGGTCAGCCCCAGCATTTT.

The rearrangement links TRBV28 to TRBJ1-3; 9 nucleotides align to TRBD1. J gave up 0 bases and V 5 bases, and 5 bases lay outside the gene matches. In germline, CDR1 is MDHEN, CDR2 SYDVKM. The CDR3 length is 16 residues. DNA of the CDR3: TGTGCCAGCAGTCCCCCACAGGGGGCCTCTGGAAACACCATATATTTT. It codes for CASSPPQGASGNTIYF. Based on the CDR3 plus reference TRBV28 and TRBJ1-3, the full variable domain is DVKVTQSSRYLVKRTGEKVFLECVQDMDHENMFWYRQDPGLGLRLIYFSYDVKMKEKGDIPEGYSVSREKKERFSLILESASTNQTSMYLCASSPPQGASGNTIYFGEGSWLTVV.

The chain carries TRBV19 and TRBJ2-2; the match to TRBD1 covers 7 bases. Trimming cost V 2 bases and J 6 bases; bases outside gene matches: 6. Germline loops: CDR1 LNHDA, CDR2 SQIVND (reference sequence). This CDR3 is built from 15 residues. The CDR3 protein is CASSIRGQTPGELFF. The CDR3 nucleotides are TGTGCCAGTAGTATACGGGGACAGACCCCCGGGGAGCTGTTTTTT.

This clone occurred a few times. The gene calls are TRBV14 and TRBJ2-7; D might be TRBD2 (6 bases). CDR1 and CDR2 from the germline V gene are SGHDN and FVKESK. Trimming stripped 8 bases from V and 2 bases from J, with 10 bases between. There are 12 residues in the CDR3. CDR3 DNA: TGTGCCAGCGGGCGGGGAACCTACGAGCAGTACTTC. It yields the protein CASGRGTYEQYF.

The genes are TRBV12-5 and TRBJ2-5, with 8 bases aligning to TRBD2. J lost 4 bases, V lost 4 bases, and 14 bases had no gene match. Germline values: CDR1 LGHNT, CDR2 FRNRAP. The CDR3 is 17 amino acids. DNA for the CDR3: TGTGCTAGTGGTTCTCCGGTGGGTTCGGGAGGGATAGAGACCCAGTACTTC. As protein: CASGSPVGSGGIETQYF.

This clone occurred a few times. Other DNA sequences within the sample encode an identical CDR3. The rearrangement uses TRBV18 and TRBJ2-7; D perhaps matches TRBD2 (5 bases). The germline V gene has CDR1 KGHSH and CDR2 LQKENI. The V end was cut by 2 bases, the J end by 5 bases, with 7 bases between. This CDR3 has 12 amino acids. The CDR3 DNA reads TGTGCCAGCTCACCAACGAGGGACGAGCAGTACTTC. Encoded protein: CASSPTRDEQYF.